This T cell receptor beta chain emerged from a study of OX40 agonist ivuxolimab in advanced cancers. At the level of the study: Prior anti-PD-1, anti-PD-L1 or anti-CTLA-4 therapy was allowed; 35% to 40% had some. Of the patients, three showed partial responses, one with hepatocellular carcinoma and two with cutaneous melanoma.

V was shortened by 6 bases and J by 6 bases, with 16 bases between the two germline ends. CDR3 length equals 14 residues. The germline gives CDR1 SGHTA, CDR2 FQGTGA. Some clones are missing from TCRdb's copy, which holds only in-frame ones; the method was immunoSEQ multiplex PCR. Here the sample spans approximately 38,000 clones, 82% being singletons. Blood was sampled at baseline, cycle 4 day 1, and cycle 7 day 1. The chain links TRBV7-3 to TRBJ2-3; D is possibly TRBD2 (6 bases). The sequence was obtained from an adult with an advanced solid tumor such as melanoma, head and neck, liver or kidney cancer. This material consisted of CD4+ or CD8+ T cells sorted from blood, taken in a trial of the OX40 agonist ivuxolimab. The CDR3 loop is CASRLWASVDTQYF. DNA for the CDR3: TGTGCCAGCAGACTCTGGGCTAGCGTTGATACGCAGTATTTT.